The 16 T cell receptor beta chains given below trace back to one sample, sequenced in a study of breast tumors, draining lymph nodes, adjacent tissues listed by TCRdb under 2016. The library was built by means of multiplex PCR. TCRdb shows the sequencer as Illumina HiSeq 2000. TCRdb passed the public sequencing reads through fastp at Q25 and MiXCR, retaining productive beta sequences. Rows are unified per CDR3 protein, each entry keeping the most common DNA and genes. The sample table holds 180,000 or so distinct CDR3 sequences, of which approximately 33% were seen once. The top ten clones comprise roughly 4.3% of the sample. The axillary draining lymph nodes of breast cancer patients were the source of the lymph node samples. The sequencing sample was made of axillary lymph node tissue. Receptors originate from a female donor with breast cancer. Some clones in this sample may be carry-over from other donors' samples.

This clonotype was observed a handful of times. The chain joins TRBV18 to TRBJ2-2; D is uncertain. The CDR3 length is 12 residues. Germline lookup yields CDR1 KGHSH and CDR2 LQKENI. Trimming stripped 5 bases from V and 3 bases from J, with 4 bases between. CDR3 in amino acids: CASSTYTGELFF. The CDR3 coding sequence is TGTGCCAGCTCAACTTACACCGGGGAGCTGTTTTTT.

The chain carries TRBV7-3 and TRBJ1-6; 8 bases align to TRBD1. Germline trimming cut 2 bases from V and 7 bases from J; bases unmatched to any gene: 7. This CDR3 is built from 16 residues. Germline CDR1 and CDR2: SGHTA and FQGTGA. The chain's CDR3 is CASSLAAGGTNSPLHF. The CDR3 DNA is TGTGCCAGCAGCTTAGCCGCAGGGGGCACCAATTCACCCCTCCACTTT.

The V call is TRBV6-5, the J call TRBJ2-3, with 8 bases lining up with TRBD2. Germline trimming cut 5 bases from V and 12 bases from J; bases unmatched to any gene: 7. The CDR3 loop spans 12 amino acids. Germline CDR1 is MNHEY and CDR2 is SVGAGI. DNA of the CDR3: TGTGCCAGCAGTCCGACGACTAGCGCACAGTATTTT. Residues: CASSPTTSAQYF.

This clonotype has more than one count but fewer than ten. The chain combines TRBV28 with TRBJ2-7; 9 bases match TRBD1. The CDR3 totals 16 residues. Trimming cost V 5 bases and J 3 bases; bases outside gene matches: 11. Germline loops: CDR1 MDHEN, CDR2 SYDVKM. DNA of the CDR3: TGTGCCAGCAGTCCTTTTTCCGGGACAGGGTTCTACGAGCAGTACTTC. Its translation: CASSPFSGTGFYEQYF.

At least ten counts were recorded for this clonotype. Germline is not matched at one junction end, which may reflect a read error. The chain couples TRBV7-7 to TRBJ2-1, with 8 nucleotides matching TRBD2. The CDR3 loop spans 14 amino acids. Germline CDR1 is SSHAT and CDR2 is FNYEAQ (reference sequence). The CDR3 loop is CASSFSGRGDEQFF. DNA of the CDR3: TGTGCTAGCAGCTTCAGCGGGAGAGGTGATGAGCAGTTCTTC.

In its sample, this clonotype was seen a few times. A much bigger clone sits one base away, suggesting this may be a read error. The chain has TRBV9 and TRBJ2-5; 8 positions match TRBD2. Germline values: CDR1 SGDLS, CDR2 YYNGEE. This CDR3 is built from 17 residues. CDR3 amino acids: CASSPGGAGGGQATQYF. Here the CDR3 DNA reads TGTGCCAGCAGCCCCGGCGGTGCGGGAGGAGGCCAAGCGACCCAGTACTTC.

In its sample, this clonotype was seen many times. The V call is TRBV7-9, the J call TRBJ2-7; 10 bases agree with TRBD2. Losses at the gene ends were 3 bases for V and 1 base for J; bases not matched to a gene: 6. The CDR3 is 16 residues long. Germline CDR1 and CDR2: SEHNR and FQNEAQ (reference sequence). CDR3 protein: CASSFGLADGSYEQYF. As DNA, the CDR3 is TGTGCCAGCAGCTTCGGACTAGCGGACGGATCCTACGAGCAGTACTTC.

Comments on this clonotype: This clone may be a read error of a much larger clone one base away. CDR3 sequence reads: CASSVGGLSYNGQFF. For the CDR3, the DNA is TGTGCCAGCAGCGTAGGGGGGCTCTCCTACAATGGGCAGTTCTTC. The V call is TRBV9, the J call TRBJ2-1; tentative D call: TRBD1 (6 bases). The CDR3 has 15 residues. Germline V gene lookup returns CDR1 SGDLS and CDR2 YYNGEE.

J is TRBJ1-1 and V is TRBV10-3; possible D gene TRBD1, 6 bases. The V end was cut by 2 bases, the J end by 5 bases, with 9 bases between. The CDR3 has 13 amino acids. Germline V gives CDR1 ENHRY, CDR2 SYGVKD. In DNA, the CDR3 is TGTGCCATCAGTGAGGAGGGGGGGACTGAAGCTTTCTTT. Protein: CAISEEGGTEAFF.

This clonotype turned up a few times. Relative to the germline gene, one junction end is altered; a read error may explain this. The chain uses TRBV6-1 and TRBJ2-2; 7 bases line up with TRBD2. CDR1 and CDR2 from the germline V gene are MNHNS and SASEGT. The CDR3 has 15 amino acids. The CDR3 reads CASSQAGTNTGELFF. The CDR3 nucleotides are TGTGCCAGCAGTCAAGCGGGAACGAACACCGGGGAGCTGTTTTTT.

The table lists this clonotype with a few counts. This rearrangement joins TRBV19 to TRBJ1-1; D perhaps matches TRBD1 (6 bases). CDR1 LNHDA and CDR2 SQIVND come from the germline V gene (reference sequence). CDR3 length: 15 amino acids. Trimming left V 5 bases short and J 3 bases short, with 16 bases between. The CDR3 DNA reads as TGTGCCAGTAGTGATGTCAGGGGAGGGGACACTGAAGCTTTCTTT. Its protein product is CASSDVRGGDTEAFF.

This clonotype was picked up many times. The chain links TRBV4-3 to TRBJ1-2, with D maybe TRBD1 (5 bases). There are 14 residues in the CDR3. Germline-derived CDR1 and CDR2 are LGHNA and YSLEER. Trimming removed 1 base from V and 2 bases from J, with 8 bases in between. The CDR3 region has the DNA TGCGCCAGCAGCCAAGGGACACAGAACTATGGCTACACCTTC. This codes for CASSQGTQNYGYTF.

The table lists this clonotype with many counts. The chain uses TRBV6-6 and TRBJ2-7, with D unresolved. This CDR3 has 14 residues. V was trimmed by 0 bases and J by 2 bases, leaving 8 bases between them. Germline V gene data show CDR1 as MNHNY and CDR2 as SVGAGI (reference sequence). The CDR3, as DNA: TGTGCCAGCAGTTACTCTAGGGATACCTACGAGCAGTACTTC. It translates to CASSYSRDTYEQYF.

On this clonotype: A read error may produce the germline difference seen at one junction end. The rearrangement joins TRBV20-1 to TRBJ2-7; D is unresolved. CDR3 size: 14 residues. Germline CDR1 is DFQATT and CDR2 is SNEGSKA (reference sequence). For the CDR3, the DNA is TGCAGTGCTAGCCGGGCTTCACCTACCTCCGAGCGGTACTTC. It encodes CSASRASPTSERYF.

This clonotype was counted between two and nine times. Possible read error: a much larger clone is one base away. The chain carries TRBV12-3 or TRBV12-4 and TRBJ2-3; D assignment may be TRBD1 or TRBD2 (5 bases each). V lost 7 bases to trimming and J lost 10 bases, with 24 bases between them. CDR3 size: 15 residues. CDR3 residues: CASTAADSGVPAQYF. The CDR3 DNA follows: TGTGCCAGCACCGCCGCTGACAGCGGAGTCCCCGCGCAGTATTTT.

This clonotype was observed at least ten times. The rearrangement links TRBV29-1 to TRBJ2-5, with 9 bases lining up with TRBD2. CDR1 and CDR2 from the germline V gene are SQVTM and ANQGSEA. V was pared by 7 bases and J by 5 bases, with 8 bases of the junction left unmatched. The length of the CDR3 is 13 residues. CDR3 residues: CSGLAGVGETQYF. The CDR3 coding sequence is TGCAGCGGCTTAGCGGGGGTGGGGGAGACCCAGTACTTC.